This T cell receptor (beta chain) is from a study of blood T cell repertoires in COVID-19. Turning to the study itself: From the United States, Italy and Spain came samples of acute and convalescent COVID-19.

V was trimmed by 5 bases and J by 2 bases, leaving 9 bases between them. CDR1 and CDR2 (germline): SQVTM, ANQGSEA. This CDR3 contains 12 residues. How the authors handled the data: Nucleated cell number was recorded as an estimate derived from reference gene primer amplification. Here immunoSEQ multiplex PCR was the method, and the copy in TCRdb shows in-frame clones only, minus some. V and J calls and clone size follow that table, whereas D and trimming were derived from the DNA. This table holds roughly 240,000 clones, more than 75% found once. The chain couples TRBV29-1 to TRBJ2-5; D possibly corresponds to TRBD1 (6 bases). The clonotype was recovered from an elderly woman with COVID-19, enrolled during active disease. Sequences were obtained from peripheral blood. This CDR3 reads CSVTTGQETQYF. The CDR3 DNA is TGCAGCGTTACGACAGGTCAAGAGACCCAGTACTTC.